This T cell receptor beta chain was recorded in a study of T cell changes during pregnancy in multiple sclerosis (dated by TCRdb to the late 2010s). Describing the broader study: The study examined how the T cell repertoire changed over the course of pregnancy in women with multiple sclerosis.

To prepare the library, the immunoSEQ multiplex PCR assay was applied. Imported from immuneACCESS, the table was reduced by TCRdb to in-frame sequences with V and J called. These copies leave out some clones; in studies compared against another copy, an unresolved V gene accounts for under half, and the cause of the remainder is not known. The sample profile shows 45,000 to 55,000 clones; roughly 90% of them were found once. The ten largest clonotypes hold approximately 1.5% of the sample. Looking up the germline V gene yields CDR1 SNHLY and CDR2 FYNNEI. The junction carries 10 bases between V and J, which are trimmed by 0 bases and 8 bases respectively. From the cysteine up to the phenylalanine, the CDR3 has a length of 13 residues. The DNA shown is the 39-base CDR3, in frame from base 1. For this clone: This receptor's antigen is unknown. No much larger clone is present one base from it, and per-base qualities are unavailable.

The sequence links TRBV2 to TRBJ1-2; the D gene is unclear. The sequenced sample was peripheral blood, obtained in the first trimester of pregnancy. This receptor was identified in a female donor in good health, enrolled as a control in a pregnancy study. The sequenced DNA is TGTGCCAGCAGTGAAGCGCTAATATGGGGCTACACCTTC. Translated, it gives CASSEALIWGYTF.